This entry features one TCR beta chain sequence. Profiling relied on immunoSEQ multiplex PCR, and the TCRdb table lists in-frame clones only, not all of them. The sample includes about 190,000 clones. V was pared by 0 bases and J by 6 bases, with 12 bases between. Germline CDR1 and CDR2: LNHNV and YYDKDF (reference sequence). The CDR3 sequence is 15 residues long. This entry is derived from a study of control samples from healthy donors and cancer patients. The sequencing input was blood. The V and J genes are TRBV15 and TRBJ1-5; no clear D gene. This sequence was found in a woman aged 30 to 39 in good health. The CDR3: CATSRDTGGAQPQHF. The CDR3 DNA reads as TGTGCCACCAGCAGAGATACGGGAGGTGCTCAGCCCCAGCATTTT.